The next 8 T cell receptor beta chains were all read from a single sample in a study of blood T cell repertoires in COVID-19. Clones were read by immunoSEQ multiplex PCR, and TCRdb kept only the in-frame ones, dropping some. The sample records roughly 39,000 clones, approximately 85% being singletons. The sequenced material came from peripheral blood. The receptors derive from a man in his 70s with acute or convalescent COVID-19.

The chain carries TRBV4-2 and TRBJ2-7, with D possibly TRBD2 on 6 matching bases. Trimming removed 3 bases from V and 3 bases from J, with 15 bases in between. In germline, CDR1 is LGHNA, CDR2 YNFKEQ. The CDR3 has 15 amino acids. The CDR3 coding sequence is TGTGCCAGCAGCCAGGCCAGACTAGGTAGCTACGAGCAGTACTTC. The encoded protein is CASSQARLGSYEQYF.

V usage is TRBV7-2 and J usage is TRBJ2-5, with 9 bases matching TRBD1. Per the germline V gene, CDR1 is SGHTA and CDR2 is FQGNSA. The CDR3 consists of 14 residues. With 5 bases clipped from V and 3 bases from J, the junction kept 4 bases outside the gene matches. This chain's CDR3 is CASSPGTGKETQYF. The CDR3 DNA reads TGTGCCAGCAGCCCCGGGACAGGGAAAGAGACCCAGTACTTC. The full variable domain, rest sourced from reference TRBV7-2 and TRBJ2-5, is GAGVSQSPSNKVTEKGKDVELRCDPISGHTALYWYRQSLGQGLEFLIYFQGNSAPDKSGLPSDRFSAERTGGSVSTLTIQRTQQEDSAVYLCASSPGTGKETQYFGPGTRLLVL.

The rearrangement links TRBV5-6 to TRBJ2-7; a weak D match, TRBD2 (5 bases). V dropped 3 bases and J dropped 5 bases, with 9 bases sitting between them. Per the germline V gene, CDR1 is SGHDT and CDR2 is YYEEEE. This CDR3 contains 12 residues. The CDR3 loop is CASSWRKDEQYF. In DNA, the CDR3 is TGTGCCAGCAGCTGGAGGAAAGACGAGCAGTACTTC. Full variable domain (outside the CDR3, taken from reference TRBV5-6 and TRBJ2-7): DAGVTQSPTHLIKTRGQQVTLRCSPKSGHDTVSWYQQALGQGPQFIFQYYEEEERQRGNFPDRFSGHQFPNYSSELNVNALLLGDSALYLCASSWRKDEQYFGPGTRLTVT.

This chain connects TRBV9 to TRBJ1-2; the D is unclear. V was pared by 0 bases and J by 6 bases, with 12 bases between. Germline V gives CDR1 SGDLS, CDR2 YYNGEE. This CDR3 is built from 14 residues. The CDR3 loop is CASSVGGAAHGYTF. CDR3 sequence (DNA): TGTGCCAGCAGCGTAGGGGGAGCAGCCCATGGCTACACCTTC. Full variable domain (missing parts from reference TRBV9 and TRBJ1-2): DSGVTQTPKHLITATGQRVTLRCSPRSGDLSVYWYQQSLDQGLQFLIQYYNGEERAKGNILERFSAQQFPDLHSELNLSSLELGDSALYFCASSVGGAAHGYTFGSGTRLTVV.

J is TRBJ2-1 and V is TRBV7-3; TRBD1 agrees at 10 bases. The germline V gene has CDR1 SGHTA and CDR2 FQGTGA. This CDR3 region has 15 residues. V dropped 4 bases and J dropped 7; count of bases not matched to a gene: 7. CDR3 DNA: TGTGCCAGCAGCTATCAGGGGACAGGGGAGAATGAGCAGTTCTTC. Its protein is CASSYQGTGENEQFF.

The V call is TRBV28, the J call TRBJ1-1, with TRBD1 as a possible D gene (5 bases). CDR1 is MDHEN and CDR2 is SYDVKM in the germline V gene. CDR3 size: 14 residues. The V and J ends lost 5 bases and 1 base respectively, with 11 bases between them. CDR3 sequence: CASSPAGQNTEAFF. In DNA form, the CDR3 reads TGTGCCAGCAGTCCCGCCGGACAGAACACTGAAGCTTTCTTT.

The chain carries TRBV5-8 and TRBJ2-5; no firm D call. Germline V gene lookup returns CDR1 SGHTS and CDR2 YDEGEE. Trimming took off 4 bases at V and 5 bases at J, with 15 bases between the two ends. The CDR3 spans 14 residues. The CDR3 sequence: CASSPLRSGETQYF. In nucleotides, the CDR3 is TGTGCCAGCAGCCCCCTGCGGTCGGGTGAGACCCAGTACTTC.

This clone came up a few times. The genes are TRBV5-1 and TRBJ2-7; D perhaps matches TRBD1 (5 bases). The CDR3 is 14 amino acids. Trimming removed 3 bases at V and 5 bases at J, with 15 bases between. Germline assignment: CDR1 SGHRS and CDR2 YFSETQ. CDR3 amino acids: CASSSRGRGHEQYF. DNA of the CDR3: TGCGCCAGCAGCTCTCGAGGAAGGGGCCACGAGCAGTACTTC. Supplemented by reference TRBV5-1 and TRBJ2-7, the full variable domain reads KAGVTQTPRYLIKTRGQQVTLSCSPISGHRSVSWYQQTPGQGLQFLFEYFSETQRNKGNFPGRFSGRQFSNSRSEMNVSTLELGDSALYLCASSSRGRGHEQYFGPGTRLTVT.